These T cell receptor beta chains were read from a single sample in a study of blood T cells in healthy people across ages. TCRdb re-called the 5' RACE reads through MiXCR, storing one row per CDR3 protein. The sample consists of around 700,000 distinct CDR3 sequences, 20% to 25% of them appearing once. Another study also made use of these data, one on T cells of mothers and their children.

The sample consisted of blood. Receptors were obtained from a boy aged 10-17 years in good health. The CDR3 runs from the conserved cysteine through the conserved F or W. Each record gives: clone size, V gene, D gene, J gene, CDR3 DNA, CDR3 protein. The D gene is left open where the match is weak. Rows give clone size only sometimes, using once, few, many, or a class for an expanded clone.

abundance: few; v_gene: TRBV27; d_gene: .; j_gene: TRBJ1-6; CDR3nt: TGTGCCAGCAGTCCACTTAGCTATAATTCACCCCTCCACTTT; CDR3aa: CASSPLSYNSPLHF
abundance: .; v_gene: TRBV7-2; d_gene: .; j_gene: TRBJ2-1; CDR3nt: TGTGCCAGCAGCCCCCCCCTCTCTAGCGCACCCTACAATGAGCAGTTCTTC; CDR3aa: CASSPPLSSAPYNEQFF
abundance: .; v_gene: TRBV10-3; d_gene: .; j_gene: TRBJ2-7; CDR3nt: TGTGCCACGGCGGGTAGAAAGACAGACAAATACGAGCAGTACTTC; CDR3aa: CATAGRKTDKYEQYF
abundance: few; v_gene: TRBV25-1; d_gene: .; j_gene: TRBJ1-4; CDR3nt: TGTGCCAGCAGTGAGAAGGCCCTTAATGAAAAACTGTTTTTT; CDR3aa: CASSEKALNEKLFF
abundance: few; v_gene: TRBV5-6; d_gene: TRBD1; j_gene: TRBJ2-7; CDR3nt: TGTGCCAGCAGCTTGGCAGGGACAGGGGGCGACCCGGAGTACTTC; CDR3aa: CASSLAGTGGDPEYF
abundance: few; v_gene: TRBV5-5; d_gene: .; j_gene: TRBJ2-3; CDR3nt: TGTGCCAGCAGCTTGGGGCTAGCATTAGCGGATACGCAGTATTTT; CDR3aa: CASSLGLALADTQYF
abundance: .; v_gene: TRBV12-3/TRBV12-4; d_gene: TRBD2; j_gene: TRBJ2-3; CDR3nt: TGTGCCAGCACCCCTCGGAGCGGGGGCGTTACGCAGTATTTT; CDR3aa: CASTPRSGGVTQYF
abundance: few; v_gene: TRBV15; d_gene: TRBD2; j_gene: TRBJ2-1; CDR3nt: TGTGCCACCAGCAGAGGACTAGCGGGAGGGCCCTTAAATGAGCAGTTCTTC; CDR3aa: CATSRGLAGGPLNEQFF
abundance: .; v_gene: TRBV29-1; d_gene: TRBD1; j_gene: TRBJ2-3; CDR3nt: TGCAGCTTCCTGGGGGACAGGGAAGGCACAGATACGCAGTATTTT; CDR3aa: CSFLGDREGTDTQYF
abundance: .; v_gene: TRBV7-2; d_gene: .; j_gene: TRBJ2-7; CDR3nt: TGTGCCAGCAGCTTAGCGGGGGGATGGTCGGACGAGCAGTACTTC; CDR3aa: CASSLAGGWSDEQYF
abundance: .; v_gene: TRBV27; d_gene: TRBD1; j_gene: TRBJ1-1; CDR3nt: TGTGCCAGCATCCCAGCAGGGGGCACGAACACTGAAGCTTTCTTT; CDR3aa: CASIPAGGTNTEAFF
abundance: .; v_gene: TRBV6-5; d_gene: .; j_gene: TRBJ1-2; CDR3nt: TGTGCCAGCAGTAACTTACAGGGACTCTATGGCTACACCTTC; CDR3aa: CASSNLQGLYGYTF
abundance: few; v_gene: TRBV7-9; d_gene: .; j_gene: TRBJ1-4; CDR3nt: TGTGCCAGCAGTTCCACAAGACAGGTGAAGGATGAAAAACCGTTTTTT; CDR3aa: CASSSTRQVKDEKPFF
abundance: .; v_gene: TRBV15; d_gene: .; j_gene: TRBJ2-1; CDR3nt: TGTGCCACCAGCAGAGATGGAGTGAGTTTCTCCTACAATGAGCAGTTCTTC; CDR3aa: CATSRDGVSFSYNEQFF
abundance: .; v_gene: TRBV5-1; d_gene: TRBD2; j_gene: TRBJ2-7; CDR3nt: TGCGCCAGCAGCATGACTAGCGGGACCTACGAGCAGTACTTC; CDR3aa: CASSMTSGTYEQYF
abundance: .; v_gene: TRBV6-5; d_gene: .; j_gene: TRBJ2-1; CDR3nt: TGTGCCAGCAGTTACTCGACAGAGCAGTTCTTC; CDR3aa: CASSYSTEQFF
abundance: .; v_gene: TRBV7-2; d_gene: TRBD2; j_gene: TRBJ2-5; CDR3nt: TGTGCCAGCAGCTTATCAGGGACTAGCGGACAAGAGACCCAGTACTTC; CDR3aa: CASSLSGTSGQETQYF